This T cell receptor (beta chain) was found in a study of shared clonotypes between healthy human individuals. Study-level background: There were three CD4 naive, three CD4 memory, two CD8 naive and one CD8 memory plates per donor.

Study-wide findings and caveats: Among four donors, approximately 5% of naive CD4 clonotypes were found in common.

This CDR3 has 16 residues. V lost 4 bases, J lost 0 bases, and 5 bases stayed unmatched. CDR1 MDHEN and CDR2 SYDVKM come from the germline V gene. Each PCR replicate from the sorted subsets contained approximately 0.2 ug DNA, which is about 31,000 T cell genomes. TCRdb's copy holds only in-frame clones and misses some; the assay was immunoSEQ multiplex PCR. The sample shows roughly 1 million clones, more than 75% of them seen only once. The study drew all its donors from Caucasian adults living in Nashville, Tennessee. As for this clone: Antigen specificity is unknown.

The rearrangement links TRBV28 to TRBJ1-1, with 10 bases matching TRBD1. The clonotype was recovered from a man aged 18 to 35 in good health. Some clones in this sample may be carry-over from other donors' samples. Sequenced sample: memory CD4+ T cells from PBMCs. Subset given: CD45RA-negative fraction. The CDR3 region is CASSSRDRGMNTEAFF. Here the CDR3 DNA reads TGTGCCAGCAGTTCCAGGGACAGGGGTATGAACACTGAAGCTTTCTTT.